The rows below give T cell receptor beta chains drawn from one sample of a study of blood T cell repertoires in COVID-19. Profiled with immunoSEQ multiplex PCR; TCRdb holds only in-frame clones, not every one. The profile shows 150,000 or so clones, 85% to 95% of them singletons. The sample was peripheral blood. These receptors were taken from a man in his fifties or sixties with acute or convalescent COVID-19. Both conserved end residues are part of each CDR3. The D gene is left open where the match is weak. Size is omitted from some rows. Given values are once, few, many or a class for expanded clones.

j_call | clone_size | cdr3_length | d_call | v_call | cdr3_nt | cdr3_aa
TRBJ2-3 | . | 12 | TRBD2 | TRBV29-1 | TGCAGCGGAGCTAGCGGGGGTGATACGCAGTATTTT | CSGASGGDTQYF
TRBJ1-4 | . | 13 | . | TRBV7-2 | TGTGCCAGCAGACGGGGAACTAATGAAAAACTGTTTTTT | CASRRGTNEKLFF
TRBJ2-3 | . | 15 | . | TRBV9 | TGTGCCAGCAGCGTGAAGGTCCGGGGCACAGATACGCAGTATTTT | CASSVKVRGTDTQYF
TRBJ1-2 | once | 13 | . | TRBV27 | TGTGCCAGCAGGCTTCGGGGAGGGGATGGCTACACCTTC | CASRLRGGDGYTF
TRBJ1-2 | few | 16 | . | TRBV7-9 | TGTGCCAGCAGCCAGGGATTTGGGACAACTAACTATGGCTACACCTTC | CASSQGFGTTNYGYTF
TRBJ1-1 | . | 15 | . | TRBV11-1 | TGTGCCAGCAGCTTATCGGCACTCGGGAGCACTGAAGCTTTCTTT | CASSLSALGSTEAFF
TRBJ2-1 | . | 12 | . | TRBV18 | TGTGCCAGCTCACCGTCGCAGGGTGAGCAGTTCTTC | CASSPSQGEQFF
TRBJ1-5 | . | 12 | . | TRBV5-4 | TGTGCCAGCAGCTTGGTCGGTCAGCCCCAGCATTTT | CASSLVGQPQHF
TRBJ1-3 | . | 13 | TRBD1 | TRBV28 | TGTGCCAGCAGTTCGATACCCTCGGGACAGGGGTATTTT | CASSSIPSGQGYF
TRBJ2-1 | . | 15 | TRBD2 | TRBV3-1/TRBV3-2 | TGTGCCAGCAGCCAGCGGGAGAGCTCCTACAATGAGCAGTTCTTC | CASSQRESSYNEQFF
TRBJ1-5 | . | 14 | TRBD1 | TRBV9 | TGTGCCAGCAGCGTGCAGGGGGCGGGTGATCCCCAGCATTTT | CASSVQGAGDPQHF
TRBJ2-3 | once | 20 | TRBD2 | TRBV13 | TGTGCCAGCAGCCACCCCTCCGGGACTAGCGGGAGGGGGCGCACAGATACGCAGTATTTT | CASSHPSGTSGRGRTDTQYF
TRBJ1-1 | . | 14 | TRBD1 | TRBV19 | TGTGCCAGTAGTACCGACAGGGAGAACACTGAAGCTTTCTTT | CASSTDRENTEAFF
TRBJ1-2 | . | 12 | . | TRBV4-1 | TGCGCCAGCAGCCAAGATCGGAGTGGCTACACCTTC | CASSQDRSGYTF
TRBJ1-2 | once | 16 | TRBD1 | TRBV9 | TGTGCCAGCAGCGTAGACACAGGGGGCGAATACTATGGCTACACCTTC | CASSVDTGGEYYGYTF
TRBJ1-6 | . | 13 | TRBD1 | TRBV28 | TGTGCCAGCAGTTTGGGGACAGATCCACCCCTCCACTTT | CASSLGTDPPLHF
TRBJ2-1 | . | 16 | . | TRBV28 | TGTGCCAGCAGGGGTCTGGGGGCACCTCACTACAATGAGCAGTTCTTC | CASRGLGAPHYNEQFF
TRBJ2-1 | . | 12 | TRBD2 | TRBV7-9 | TGTGCCAGCAGGCTGCGGGGGAGTGAGCAGTTCTTC | CASRLRGSEQFF
TRBJ1-2 | . | 17 | TRBD1 | TRBV4-1 | TGCGCCAGCAGCCCCTCACGCCAGGGGGCGTTATCCTATGGCTACACCTTC | CASSPSRQGALSYGYTF
TRBJ1-6 | . | 18 | . | TRBV7-9 | TGTGCCAGCTTTGGGGACTCTTCGGGGGGTTCCTATAATTCACCCCTCCACTTT | CASFGDSSGGSYNSPLHF
TRBJ2-7 | . | 15 | TRBD1 | TRBV11-1 | TGTGCCAGCAGCTTGGTTGACAGGGGGATCTACGAGCAGTACTTC | CASSLVDRGIYEQYF
TRBJ1-3 | . | 15 | . | TRBV19 | TGTGCCAGTAGTAGATACAGGGACCCTGGAAACACCATATATTTT | CASSRYRDPGNTIYF
TRBJ2-5 | . | 15 | TRBD1 | TRBV28 | TGTGCCAGCGCCGACAGGGGGGGAGGACGGCAGACCCAGTACTTC | CASADRGGGRQTQYF
TRBJ2-7 | . | 18 | TRBD2 | TRBV7-2 | TGTGCCAGCAGCACCCGACTAGCGGGAGGGCCCCATTCCTACGAGCAGTACTTC | CASSTRLAGGPHSYEQYF
TRBJ1-1 | . | 14 | . | TRBV5-5 | TGTGCCAGCAGCTTGTTAGAACCGAACACTGAAGCTTTCTTT | CASSLLEPNTEAFF
TRBJ1-4 | . | 15 | . | TRBV19 | TGTGCCAGTAGTCCCGCGACAATAACTAATGAAAAACTGTTTTTT | CASSPATITNEKLFF
TRBJ2-7 | . | 15 | TRBD2 | TRBV9 | TGTGCCAGCAGCCCCCGGACTAGCGGGAGTCACGAGCAGTACTTC | CASSPRTSGSHEQYF
TRBJ1-5 | . | 13 | . | TRBV2 | TGTGCCAGCAGTGAAGGTCGGTTTCAGCCCCAGCATTTT | CASSEGRFQPQHF
TRBJ1-2 | . | 20 | . | TRBV14 | TGTGCCAGCAGCCCATTTGTACCTACCGGGACACGGAGAGCTAACTATGGCTACACCTTC | CASSPFVPTGTRRANYGYTF
TRBJ2-1 | . | 17 | TRBD2 | TRBV7-9 | TGTGCCAGCAGCGGCAGGGGGCTAGCGGGAGGGCCCAATGAGCAGTTCTTC | CASSGRGLAGGPNEQFF
TRBJ2-1 | once | 16 | TRBD1 | TRBV29-1 | TGCAGCGTTGAAGATCCGGGGACAGGACTCAACAATGAGCAGTTCTTC | CSVEDPGTGLNNEQFF
TRBJ2-5 | . | 15 | TRBD1 | TRBV11-1 | TGTGCCAGCAGCACCGGACAGGGCGACCAAGAGACCCAGTACTTC | CASSTGQGDQETQYF
TRBJ1-5 | . | 13 | . | TRBV7-3 | TGTGCCAGCAGCTTATATCCGGGGCAGCCCCAGCATTTT | CASSLYPGQPQHF
TRBJ1-2 | . | 15 | TRBD1 | TRBV10-3 | TGTGCCATCAGTATGCGGACAGGGGCCTACTATGGCTACACCTTC | CAISMRTGAYYGYTF
TRBJ2-5 | . | 16 | TRBD1 | TRBV4-1 | TGCGCCAGCAGCCAAGTTCTCGAGGACAGGGCCGAGACCCAGTACTTC | CASSQVLEDRAETQYF
TRBJ1-6 | . | 15 | . | TRBV4-2 | TGTGCCAGCAGCCAAGAAGGCAGGGTGGGATCACCCCTCCACTTT | CASSQEGRVGSPLHF
TRBJ2-2 | . | 13 | . | TRBV5-1 | TGCGCCAGCAGCTTGGTGGAGGCCGGGGAGCTGTTTTTT | CASSLVEAGELFF
TRBJ1-1 | . | 15 | TRBD1 | TRBV29-1 | TGCAGCGTCCTACCGGGACAGGGGTTTTTCACTGAAGCTTTCTTT | CSVLPGQGFFTEAFF
TRBJ2-1 | . | 15 | TRBD2 | TRBV6-5 | TGTGCCAGCCTCTTGGGCGGGGGGGGCTACAATGAGCAGTTCTTC | CASLLGGGGYNEQFF
TRBJ2-7 | . | 14 | . | TRBV30 | TGTGCCTGGAGCCCTCCCGCGGGCTCCTACGAGCAGTACTTC | CAWSPPAGSYEQYF
TRBJ2-3 | . | 14 | TRBD1 | TRBV5-4 | TGTGCCAGCAGCAGAAGGACAGGGACAGATACGCAGTATTTT | CASSRRTGTDTQYF
TRBJ2-2 | once | 17 | TRBD2 | TRBV28 | TGTGCCAGCAGTTTATGGAGACTAGCGGGGGGGCCCGGGGAGCTGTTTTTT | CASSLWRLAGGPGELFF
TRBJ1-1 | . | 13 | . | TRBV7-2 | TGTGCCAGCAGCCAACAGGTGAACACTGAAGCTTTCTTT | CASSQQVNTEAFF
TRBJ2-2 | . | 16 | TRBD2 | TRBV5-1 | TGCGCCAGCAGCCTCTCTCTAGCGGGAGCCGCCGGGGAGCTGTTTTTT | CASSLSLAGAAGELFF
TRBJ1-6 | . | 16 | . | TRBV5-1 | TGCGCCAGCAGCTTGGAACAGGCCAGGGGTTATTCACCCCTCCACTTT | CASSLEQARGYSPLHF